Below, 26 T cell receptor beta chains from the same sample are listed, as sequenced in a study of T cells in women clearing cervical HPV infection. The repertoire was sequenced with immunoSEQ multiplex PCR; TCRdb's copy has only in-frame clones and lacks some. In all, the sample yields 25,000 to 35,000 clones. Sequencing used blood buffy coat. Receptors originate from a woman aged 18-70 years with a cervical HPV16 infection that either progressed to CIN3+ or cleared (not recorded which).

Points on this clone: The DNA ends 3 residues before the CDR3 does, and the rest of the CDR3 is filled in from the germline J gene. The chain is built from TRBV18 and TRBJ2-2, with 8 bases identical to TRBD1. Germline CDR1 KGHSH, CDR2 LQKENI. CDR3 length: 16 residues. J gave up 4 bases and V 3 bases, and 7 bases lay outside the gene matches. Partial CDR3 DNA: TGTGCCAGCTCACCCGGACAGGGCGGTTTCACCGGGGAG. It encodes CASSPGQGGFTGE. The whole CDR3 protein reads CASSPGQGGFTGELFF. Full variable domain (rest looked up from reference TRBV18 and TRBJ2-2): NAGVMQNPRHLVRRRGQEARLRCSPMKGHSHVYWYRQLPEEGLKFMVYLQKENIIDESGMPKERFSAEFPKEGPSILRIQQVVRGDSAAYFCASSPGQGGFTGELFFGEGSRLTVL.

With regard to this clone: The read finishes 3 residues shy of the CDR3 end, and the germline J gene is used to complete it. V usage is TRBV5-4 and J usage is TRBJ2-1; no clear D. In germline, CDR1 is SGHNT, CDR2 YYREEE (reference sequence). The CDR3 is made up of 16 amino acids. Trimming pared 0 bases from V and 0 bases from J, leaving 10 bases between. CDR3 sequence reads: CASSLGGGSSYNEQFF. The CDR3 bases that were read are TGTGCCAGCAGCTTGGGTGGCGGCTCCTCCTACAATGAG.

Concerning this clone: Read coverage stops 3 residues before the CDR3 terminus; the germline J gene supplies the remainder. The rearrangement uses TRBV6-1 and TRBJ2-2; weak D call: TRBD2 (6 bases). From germline, CDR1 is MNHNS and CDR2 SASEGT. CDR3 length: 14 amino acids. The sequenced CDR3 bases are TGTGCCAGCAGTGAAGACTTGGAGGGACTCCGG. Translated, it gives CASSEDLEGLR. The whole CDR3 protein reads CASSEDLEGLRLFF.

Note on this clone: From the germline J gene comes the end of the CDR3, since the read stops 3 residues before it. The rearrangement joins TRBV12-3 or TRBV12-4 to TRBJ2-7; 7 nucleotides agree with TRBD1. With V trimmed by 5 bases and J by 3 bases, 10 bases remained unmatched. The CDR3 sequence is 15 residues long. CDR3 sequence: CASSRGDRVSYEQYF. CDR3 DNA, as far as it was read: TGTGCCAGCAGTAGAGGTGACAGGGTCAGCTACGAG.

On this clone itself: The read falls 3 residues short of the CDR3 end, and the missing part is taken from the germline J gene. The chain employs TRBV6-1 and TRBJ2-1; no clear D. The CDR3 extends over 16 amino acids. V was pared by 0 bases and J by 2 bases, with 11 bases between. The germline V gene encodes CDR1 MNHNS and CDR2 SASEGT. CDR3 protein: CASSEARLSPYNEQFF. CDR3 DNA (partial): TGTGCCAGCAGTGAAGCTCGACTCTCCCCCTACAATGAG.

CDR3: CASSSPQGAQAYEQYF. The DNA read from the CDR3 is TGTGCCAGCAGTTCTCCACAGGGGGCGCAGGCCTACGAG. This chain links TRBV12-3 or TRBV12-4 with TRBJ2-7, with 9 positions matching TRBD1. The sequence runs out 3 residues before the end of the CDR3; the remainder is reconstructed from the germline J gene. The CDR3 has 16 amino acids. Germline trimming cut 4 bases from V and 2 bases from J; bases unmatched to any gene: 9.

As concerns this clone: The read ends 3 residues before the CDR3 terminus; that terminus is restored from the germline J gene. V is TRBV30 and J is TRBJ2-5, with D uncertain. Trimming took off 1 base at V and 5 bases at J, with 8 bases between the two ends. The germline V gene has CDR1 GTSNPN and CDR2 SVGIG (reference sequence). The CDR3 contains 12 residues. The sequenced part of the CDR3 DNA is TGTGCCTGGAGTGATTCGACTGAGACC. Its translation is CAWSDSTET. The whole CDR3 sequence is CAWSDSTETQYF. Together with reference TRBV30 and TRBJ2-5, the CDR3 gives the full variable domain: SQTIHQWPATLVQPVGSPLSLECTVEGTSNPNLYWYRQAAGRGLQLLFYSVGIGQISSEVPQNLSASRPQDRQFILSSKKLLLSDSGFYLCAWSDSTETQYFGPGTRLLVL.

In the case of this clone: The read gets to within 3 residues of the CDR3 end, and the germline J gene fills in the rest. This sequence joins TRBV20-1 and TRBJ1-1, with 9 bases identical to TRBD1. J gave up 0 bases and V 5 bases, and 7 bases lay outside the gene matches. Germline CDR1 reads DFQATT; CDR2 reads SNEGSKA (reference sequence). The CDR3 sequence is 15 residues long. This chain's CDR3 is CSAENTGGLNTEAFF. The DNA read from the CDR3 is TGCAGTGCTGAGAATACAGGGGGCCTGAACACTGAA.

Of note for this clone: The missing CDR3 end, 3 residues past where the read stops, is filled in from the germline J gene. This chain connects TRBV20-1 to TRBJ2-2; TRBD2 might be the D (5 bases). This CDR3 spans 14 amino acids. Germline CDR1 and CDR2: DFQATT and SNEGSKA (reference sequence). The ends were cut back, 5 bases at V and 3 bases at J, with 13 bases in the middle. CDR3 DNA (partial): TGCAGTGCTCCAGACTATTTAGACACCGGGGAG. Its translation: CSAPDYLDTGE. In full, the CDR3 reads CSAPDYLDTGELFF.

Notes on this clone: The read gets to within 3 residues of the CDR3 end, and the germline J gene fills in the rest. The J gene is TRBJ2-5, the V gene TRBV5-1; 7 bases fit TRBD1. V lost 9 bases and J lost 4; bases outside the gene matches: 9. Germline values: CDR1 SGHRS, CDR2 YFSETQ. The length of the CDR3 is 13 residues. The CDR3 region is CATAGDSGETQYF. The sequenced CDR3 bases are TGCGCCACCGCCGGGGACAGTGGAGAGACC.

With regard to this clone: The read stops 3 residues short of the end of the CDR3; the missing end is completed from the germline J gene. The rearrangement links TRBV20-1 to TRBJ2-3; 12 bases align to TRBD2. The CDR3 contains 16 residues. Looked up from germline, CDR1 is DFQATT and CDR2 is SNEGSKA (reference sequence). The CDR3 is CSARGSTSGSFETQYF. The CDR3 bases that were read are TGCAGTGCTAGAGGCTCGACTAGCGGGAGTTTCGAGACG.

Turning to this clone: The read terminates 3 residues ahead of where the CDR3 ends, so the germline J gene completes it. The rearrangement uses TRBV19 and TRBJ2-3; a possible D gene is TRBD1 (7 bases). The germline gives CDR1 LNHDA, CDR2 SQIVND (reference sequence). This CDR3 is 15 amino acids long. The CDR3 protein is CASRTRGTAQETQYF. CDR3 DNA, as far as it was read: TGTGCCAGTAGAACCCGCGGGACAGCACAAGAGACG.

As for this clone: From the germline J gene comes the end of the CDR3, since the read stops 3 residues before it. This chain uses TRBV19 with TRBJ2-5; possible D gene TRBD1, 7 bases. Germline lookup yields CDR1 LNHDA and CDR2 SQIVND (reference sequence). The CDR3 has 16 amino acids. Deletions cut 5 bases from V and 5 bases from J, with 21 bases between. The CDR3 spells CASSGGRQGRSETQYF. The sequenced part of the CDR3 DNA is TGTGCCAGTAGTGGAGGGAGACAGGGTCGTTCGGAGACC.

On this clone itself: The read gets to within 3 residues of the CDR3 end, and the germline J gene fills in the rest. The gene calls are TRBV20-1 and TRBJ1-6, with D possibly TRBD1 on 6 matching bases. The V gene's germline CDR1 is DFQATT and CDR2 SNEGSKA (reference sequence). Trimming stripped 2 bases from V and 9 bases from J, with 17 bases between. The CDR3 consists of 15 residues. The chain's CDR3 is CSARYLQGESSPLHF. The sequenced CDR3 bases are TGCAGTGCTAGATACTTACAGGGAGAAAGTTCACCC.

To note about this clone: The read halts 3 residues ahead of the CDR3 end, with the missing end drawn from the germline J gene. The V gene is TRBV7-2, the J gene TRBJ1-1; D is uncertain. The CDR3 extends over 16 amino acids. Trimming took off 0 bases at V and 1 base at J, with 12 bases between the two ends. Germline loops: CDR1 SGHTA, CDR2 FQGNSA. The CDR3 sequence: CASSLARPEGNTEAFF. The covered CDR3 bases are TGTGCCAGCAGCTTAGCCAGGCCTGAGGGGAACACTGAA.

Turning to this clone: The sequenced fragment ends 3 residues before the CDR3 boundary, so the rest is inferred from the germline J gene. The chain is built from TRBV5-5 and TRBJ2-3; 7 bases are shared with TRBD2. This CDR3 has 15 amino acids. The germline V gene has CDR1 SGHKS and CDR2 YYEKEE (reference sequence). With V trimmed by 3 bases and J by 2 bases, 6 bases remained unmatched. The chain's CDR3 is CASSWGGDPTDTQYF. The sequenced part of the CDR3 DNA is TGTGCCAGCAGCTGGGGAGGGGATCCCACAGATACG.

Worth noting for this clone: The read ends 3 residues early relative to the CDR3; the germline J gene fills the gap. The gene calls are TRBV2 and TRBJ2-3; possible D gene TRBD1, 5 bases. The CDR3 runs 13 residues. Trimming shortened V by 6 bases and J by 1 base, and 8 bases separated the two germline ends. Germline CDR1 is SNHLY and CDR2 is FYNNEI. CDR3 protein: CASRVGGTDTQYF. The CDR3 bases that were read are TGTGCCAGCAGGGTAGGGGGCACAGATACG.

As to this clone: The missing CDR3 end, 3 residues past where the read stops, is filled in from the germline J gene. V is TRBV2 and J is TRBJ2-7; 7 nucleotides align to TRBD2. CDR1 and CDR2 (germline): SNHLY, FYNNEI. The CDR3 loop spans 14 amino acids. The V segment lost 10 bases and the J segment 5 bases; nucleotides outside the gene matches: 14. CDR3 DNA (partial): TGTGCCACCGGAGCAGGGAGGGCCAGGAACGAG. Its protein is CATGAGRARNE. The CDR3 in full is CATGAGRARNEQYF.

About this clone: The sequenced fragment ends 3 residues before the CDR3 boundary, so the rest is inferred from the germline J gene. The chain is built from TRBV11-2 and TRBJ2-3; perhaps TRBD2 as D (5 bases). Germline V gives CDR1 SGHAT, CDR2 FQNNGV. CDR3 length equals 15 residues. The CDR3 DNA, read in part, is TGTGCCAGCAGCTTACTCCTGACTAAACAAGAGACG. Its protein is CASSLLLTKQET. The entire CDR3 protein reads CASSLLLTKQETQYF.

Comments on this clone: Coverage ceases 3 residues before the CDR3 finishes, and the germline J gene fills in the end. The J gene is TRBJ1-4, the V gene TRBV7-6; D is unresolved. Germline values: CDR1 SGHVS, CDR2 FNYEAQ. The V end was cut by 3 bases, the J end by 8 bases, with 16 bases between. The CDR3 contains 15 residues. The DNA read from the CDR3 is TGTGCCAGCAGCTTCCAGGTCCGCGAAGAAGAAAAA. It codes for CASSFQVREEEK. The CDR3, in full, reads CASSFQVREEEKLFF.

Of note for this clone: The observed sequence ends 3 residues before the CDR3 terminus, with the missing tail filled in from the germline J gene. V gene TRBV7-6 combines with J gene TRBJ2-7; maybe TRBD2 (6 bases). V lost 1 base and J lost 4, with 11 bases in between. This CDR3 region has 14 residues. Germline-derived CDR1 and CDR2 are SGHVS and FNYEAQ. The CDR3 loop is CASSLVSSGYEQYF. The part of the CDR3 DNA that was read is TGTGCCAGCAGCTTAGTTAGTAGCGGATACGAG.

To note about this clone: The read ends 3 residues before the CDR3 terminus; that terminus is restored from the germline J gene. The chain carries TRBV18 and TRBJ2-1, with 10 positions matching TRBD2. Trimming took 4 bases from V and 4 from J; bases not matched to a gene: 7. The CDR3 is 16 residues long. CDR1 and CDR2 from the germline V gene are KGHSH and LQKENI. The CDR3 bases that were read are TGTGCCAGCTCACAGTCCGGGACTAGCGCATACAATGAG. Its protein is CASSQSGTSAYNE. Given in full, the CDR3 is CASSQSGTSAYNEQFF.

For this clone: Sequencing ends 3 residues short of the CDR3 end; the germline J gene provides the rest. This rearrangement joins TRBV6-4 to TRBJ1-1, with unresolved D. The germline CDR1 and CDR2 sequences are MRHNA and SNTAGT. The CDR3 contains 15 residues. Trimming removed 0 bases at V and 5 bases at J, with 13 bases between. Incomplete CDR3 DNA: TGTGCCAGCAGTGACTCTTACCCCGGTGGTACTGAA. It yields the protein CASSDSYPGGTE. The CDR3 in full is CASSDSYPGGTEAFF.

As concerns this clone: The DNA ends 3 residues before the CDR3 does, and the rest of the CDR3 is filled in from the germline J gene. The V call is TRBV19, the J call TRBJ2-7; 7 positions match TRBD2. J lost 3 bases, V lost 2 bases, and 7 bases had no gene match. This CDR3 comprises 15 residues. Germline CDR1 and CDR2: LNHDA and SQIVND (reference sequence). The CDR3 reads CASSISRDYRYEQYF. The part of the CDR3 DNA that was read is TGTGCCAGTAGTATATCACGGGACTACCGCTACGAG.

With regard to this clone: The read terminates 3 residues ahead of where the CDR3 ends, so the germline J gene completes it. The rearrangement joins TRBV5-1 to TRBJ2-6; a possible D gene is TRBD2 (5 bases). Germline V gene lookup returns CDR1 SGHRS and CDR2 YFSETQ. V lost 1 base and J lost 0, with 14 bases in between. This CDR3 is 18 amino acids long. CDR3 region: CASSLSFSGYSGANVLTF. CDR3 bases read: TGCGCCAGCAGCTTGTCCTTCAGCGGCTACTCTGGGGCCAACGTC.

Points on this clone: The observed sequence ends 3 residues before the CDR3 terminus, with the missing tail filled in from the germline J gene. The same CDR3 is also encoded by other DNA sequences in this sample. The chain has TRBV20-1 and TRBJ1-3, with D uncertain. V shed 6 bases and J shed 2 bases, with 14 bases lying between them. The CDR3 contains 14 residues. Germline CDR1 and CDR2: DFQATT and SNEGSKA (reference sequence). The CDR3 protein is CSAGGGAAGNTIYF. Incomplete CDR3 DNA: TGCAGTGCAGGAGGCGGTGCCGCTGGAAACACC.